Shown below are 15 T cell receptor beta chains from a single sample sequenced in a study of CD8+ T cells in alopecia areata. Sequencing templates came from extracted RNA that was reverse transcribed into cDNA. The repertoire was sequenced with immunoSEQ multiplex PCR; TCRdb's copy has only in-frame clones and lacks some. The data show roughly 64,000 clones, under 60% seen once. Treatment: oral pan-JAK inhibitor, 5-10 mg twice daily. Here the sequenced sample was CD8+ T cells sorted from blood, taken at approximately week 39, from a patient treated with tofacitinib. Receptors originate from a human donor with alopecia areata.

The chain links TRBV29-1 to TRBJ1-3; D perhaps matches TRBD1 (5 bases). With 6 bases removed from V and 0 bases from J, the gap between germline ends came to 12 bases. There are 14 residues in the CDR3. Germline V lookup: CDR1 SQVTM, CDR2 ANQGSEA. The CDR3 is CSVVDRNSGNTIYF. CDR3 sequence (DNA): TGCAGCGTCGTAGACAGAAACTCTGGAAACACCATATATTTT.

There are a few counts of this clone. This rearrangement joins TRBV4-1 to TRBJ2-5; 8 positions agree with TRBD1. This CDR3 spans 16 amino acids. With V trimmed by 2 bases and J by 5 bases, 10 bases remained unmatched. Germline CDR1 is MGHRA and CDR2 is YSYEKL. The CDR3 nucleotides read TGCGCCAGCAGCCAACGTACTGACAGGGGTCGGGAGACCCAGTACTTC. Translated, it gives CASSQRTDRGRETQYF.

This clone was seen many times. The rearrangement links TRBV7-8 to TRBJ2-5; 11 bases agree with TRBD2. Germline CDR1 and CDR2: SGHVS and FQNEAQ. The CDR3 covers 15 residues. V was clipped by 2 bases and J by 4 bases; unmatched bases: 3. The DNA of the CDR3 is TGTGCCAGCAGCTTACTCGGGACTAGCGGAGAGACCCAGTACTTC. This sequence encodes CASSLLGTSGETQYF.

This chain connects TRBV30 to TRBJ1-5; TRBD1 aligns across 7 bases. Trimming cost V 3 bases and J 8 bases; bases outside gene matches: 7. The germline CDR1 and CDR2 sequences are GTSNPN and SVGIG (reference sequence). The CDR3 has 13 residues. CDR3 residues: CAWSSQGKEPQHF. The CDR3 DNA follows: TGTGCCTGGAGCTCACAGGGGAAGGAGCCCCAGCATTTT. Drawing the rest from reference TRBV30 and TRBJ1-5, the complete variable domain is SQTIHQWPATLVQPVGSPLSLECTVEGTSNPNLYWYRQAAGRGLQLLFYSVGIGQISSEVPQNLSASRPQDRQFILSSKKLLLSDSGFYLCAWSSQGKEPQHFGDGTRLSIL.

This chain joins TRBV30 and TRBJ1-1; D perhaps matches TRBD1 (6 bases). The CDR3 sequence is 13 residues long. V gave up 1 base and J gave up 3 bases, with 9 bases separating them. Germline-derived CDR1 and CDR2 are GTSNPN and SVGIG (reference sequence). As DNA, the CDR3 is TGTGCCTGGAGTGACCAGGGGTACACTGAAGCTTTCTTT. Translating it yields CAWSDQGYTEAFF.

The chain couples TRBV5-4 to TRBJ1-1, with TRBD1 identical over 8 bases. Germline V CDR1 and CDR2: SGHNT, YYREEE (reference sequence). J was trimmed by 5 bases and V by 4 bases; bases with no gene match: 7. The CDR3 runs to 14 residues. In DNA, the CDR3 is TGTGCCAGCAGCATTCCGGGACAGGAGACTGAAGCTTTCTTT. Its protein is CASSIPGQETEAFF.

The CDR3: CASSPGRGRNEQFF. CDR3 nucleotide sequence: TGTGCCAGCAGCCCGGGTCGCGGTAGGAATGAGCAGTTCTTC. The chain couples TRBV13 to TRBJ2-1; D not certain. CDR1 PRHDT and CDR2 FYEKMQ come from the germline V gene (reference sequence). CDR3 length: 14 residues. With 5 bases removed from V and 7 bases from J, the gap between germline ends came to 15 bases.

V and J are TRBV9 and TRBJ1-5, with 8 positions matching TRBD1. The V and J ends lost 2 bases and 6 bases, in that order; junction bases with no gene match: 19. CDR3 length: 19 amino acids. Looked up from germline, CDR1 is SGDLS and CDR2 is YYNGEE. In DNA, the CDR3 is TGTGCCAGCAGCGTCCTAAGGCTGGCAGGGGGCATCTCGGGTCAGCCCCAGCATTTT. Protein sequence: CASSVLRLAGGISGQPQHF. The full variable domain, with the rest looked up from reference TRBV9 and TRBJ1-5, is DSGVTQTPKHLITATGQRVTLRCSPRSGDLSVYWYQQSLDQGLQFLIQYYNGEERAKGNILERFSAQQFPDLHSELNLSSLELGDSALYFCASSVLRLAGGISGQPQHFGDGTRLSIL.

V is TRBV19 and J is TRBJ2-2, with TRBD2 as a possible D gene (6 bases). Trimming cost V 11 bases and J 2 bases, with 18 bases left between them. Germline V gene sequence: CDR1 LNHDA, CDR2 SQIVND (reference sequence). CDR3 length equals 15 residues. This CDR3 reads CACRPDGSNTGELFF. The CDR3 nucleotides read TGTGCCTGTCGACCGGACGGGAGTAACACCGGGGAGCTGTTTTTT.

In this sample, this clone turned up many times. The chain uses TRBV7-2 and TRBJ2-1; 10 bases match TRBD2. The trim removed 5 bases at V and 4 bases at J, leaving 2 bases unmatched. CDR3 length: 14 residues. Germline CDR1 SGHTA, CDR2 FQGNSA. CDR3 in amino acids: CASSLSGRYNEQFF. The CDR3 DNA follows: TGTGCCAGCAGCCTTAGCGGGAGGTACAATGAGCAGTTCTTC.

This clone was counted only a few times. The V and J genes are TRBV29-1 and TRBJ2-1; 7 bases match TRBD2. The CDR3 loop spans 16 amino acids. CDR1 and CDR2 (germline): SQVTM, ANQGSEA. Trimming at V came to 6 bases and at J to 3 bases, leaving 14 bases not matched to a gene. The CDR3 region has the DNA TGCAGCGTGACCCCGACCGAGCGGGAACGCTACAATGAGCAGTTCTTC. This gives the protein CSVTPTERERYNEQFF.

This clone has only a few counts. The chain combines TRBV15 with TRBJ2-3, with TRBD2 matching 15 bases. The CDR3 spans 16 residues. V lost 1 base and J lost 7; bases outside the gene matches: 3. The germline CDR1 and CDR2 sequences are LNHNV and YYDKDF (reference sequence). This CDR3 reads CATSRGTSGRVHTQYF. CDR3 sequence (DNA): TGTGCCACCAGCAGAGGGACTAGCGGGAGGGTACATACGCAGTATTTT.

The gene calls are TRBV27 and TRBJ2-5; 13 bases match TRBD2. This CDR3 spans 17 amino acids. J was trimmed by 2 bases and V by 5 bases; bases with no gene match: 8. Looked up from germline, CDR1 is MNHEY and CDR2 is SMNVEV (reference sequence). DNA for the CDR3: TGTGCCAGCAGTCCGCTCCCGGGACTAGCGGGACAAGAGACCCAGTACTTC. Translation gives CASSPLPGLAGQETQYF.

CDR3 DNA: TGTGCCAGCAGTGTTTCAGGAGCTGGGGCCAACGTCCTGACTTTC. This codes for CASSVSGAGANVLTF. The chain carries TRBV2 and TRBJ2-6; D unclear. Between the trimmed V and J ends, which lost 4 bases and 2 bases, there was a span of 9 bases. CDR3 length equals 15 residues. Germline CDR1 SNHLY, CDR2 FYNNEI.

This clone has a handful of counts. The CDR3 coding sequence is TGTGCCAGCAACCCTTCAGGAGGGGCGGCGGACATTCAGTACTTC. Its translation is CASNPSGGAADIQYF. V gene TRBV7-2 combines with J gene TRBJ2-4; weak D call: TRBD2 (6 bases). Germline CDR1 SGHTA, CDR2 FQGNSA. The germline V and J ends were trimmed by 7 bases and 8 bases, with 21 bases remaining between them. This CDR3 region has 15 residues.